Listed here is a single T cell receptor beta chain. This specimen comes from a study of blood T cell repertoires in COVID-19. Background on the study: T cells, B-cell-depleted T cells, or PBMCs supplied cDNA or gDNA.

The CDR3 is made up of 17 amino acids. Per the germline V gene, CDR1 is MGHRA and CDR2 is YSYEKL. V lost 1 base and J lost 4; bases outside the gene matches: 8. Per the original data handling: Using reference gene primer amplification, nucleated cell counts were estimated. Only in-frame clones appear in the TCRdb table, and some are missing; sequencing was by immunoSEQ multiplex PCR. For V, J and clone size, that table is used; D and trimming come from the DNA. The table records roughly 250,000 clones, less than 90% of them present only once. The sample was peripheral blood. The sequence was collected from a woman in her forties who had recovered from COVID-19. The V gene is TRBV4-1, the J gene TRBJ2-3; 10 nucleotides agree with TRBD2. The CDR3 loop is CASSQAGTSADPDTQYF. The CDR3 region has the DNA TGCGCCAGCAGCCAAGCCGGGACTAGCGCCGATCCAGATACGCAGTATTTT.